This passage covers 10 T cell receptor beta chains from one sample sequenced in a study of blood T cell repertoires in COVID-19 (dated by TCRdb to the early 2020s). Libraries were prepared through the immunoSEQ multiplex PCR assay. Sourced from immuneACCESS, this table was stored by TCRdb with only in-frame sequences that have V and J called. A share of the clones is absent; for the studies checked, an unresolved V gene accounts for under half, and the remainder has no known explanation. Present in this sample are 200,000 or so clones, about 82% of which were seen just once. The ten largest clones represent less than 11% of the sample. The sample taken for sequencing was peripheral blood. Receptors originate from a woman aged 80 or over with acute or convalescent COVID-19.

V gene TRBV9 combines with J gene TRBJ2-7; D is possibly TRBD1 (6 bases). The ends were cut back, 0 bases at V and 3 bases at J, with 13 bases in the middle. The CDR3 contains 15 residues. Per germline, CDR1 SGDLS and CDR2 YYNGEE. The CDR3 spells CASSVGEQGIYEQYF. In DNA form, the CDR3 reads TGTGCCAGCAGCGTAGGAGAACAGGGAATCTACGAGCAGTACTTC.

This chain connects TRBV18 to TRBJ1-6; 9 bases match TRBD1. The CDR3 has 15 residues. Trimming cost V 6 bases and J 10 bases; bases outside gene matches: 10. Germline V gene data show CDR1 as KGHSH and CDR2 as LQKENI. The CDR3 DNA is TGTGCCAGCTCGCTGGGACAGGGAAAAGAATCACCCCTCCACTTT. Translation: CASSLGQGKESPLHF.

This chain connects TRBV11-2 to TRBJ1-5; perhaps TRBD1 as D (5 bases). Trimming removed 5 bases from V and 7 bases from J, with 15 bases in between. Germline V gene lookup returns CDR1 SGHAT and CDR2 FQNNGV. The CDR3 consists of 14 residues. The CDR3 coding sequence is TGTGCCAGCAGCCTTGACAGTCGGGTCCAGCCCCAGCATTTT. As protein: CASSLDSRVQPQHF.

The chain carries TRBV5-1 and TRBJ2-3; D may be TRBD1 (6 bases). The CDR3 has 16 amino acids. V dropped 0 bases and J dropped 2 bases, with 13 bases sitting between them. Per germline, CDR1 SGHRS and CDR2 YFSETQ. The CDR3 spells CASSLGTGPFTDTQYF. CDR3 DNA: TGCGCCAGCAGCTTGGGAACAGGGCCCTTCACAGATACGCAGTATTTT.

V is TRBV5-4 and J is TRBJ2-3; 15 bases agree with TRBD2. The CDR3 is 17 residues long. CDR1 and CDR2 (germline): SGHNT, YYREEE (reference sequence). Trimming took 5 bases from V and 1 from J; bases not matched to a gene: 5. CDR3 region: CASSGLAGGPGTDTQYF. In DNA form, the CDR3 reads TGTGCCAGCAGTGGACTAGCGGGAGGGCCGGGCACAGATACGCAGTATTTT.

The chain uses TRBV29-1 and TRBJ1-4; 7 nucleotides agree with TRBD1. Germline V lookup: CDR1 SQVTM, CDR2 ANQGSEA. The ends lost 3 bases at V and 3 bases at J; junction bases unmatched: 1. CDR3 length: 13 residues. The chain's CDR3 is CSVETGSNEKLFF. Written as DNA, the CDR3 is TGCAGCGTTGAGACAGGGTCTAATGAAAAACTGTTTTTT.

The rearrangement uses TRBV9 and TRBJ2-7; 12 bases agree with TRBD2. CDR1 is SGDLS and CDR2 is YYNGEE in the germline V gene. This CDR3 region has 14 residues. V lost 4 bases, J lost 4 bases, and 3 bases stayed unmatched. The CDR3 protein is CASSPGTSGYEQYF. The CDR3, as DNA: TGTGCCAGCAGCCCCGGGACTAGCGGGTACGAGCAGTACTTC.

This clone was counted only a few times. The genes are TRBV14 and TRBJ2-1; weak D call: TRBD2 (7 bases). CDR3 length: 15 amino acids. The V gene's germline CDR1 is SGHDN and CDR2 FVKESK. Trimming removed 5 bases from V and 4 bases from J, with 15 bases in between. The CDR3 DNA reads TGTGCCAGCAGCACCCAAGGGGGGGGTTACAATGAGCAGTTCTTC. This encodes CASSTQGGGYNEQFF.

The chain links TRBV10-1 to TRBJ2-2, with D maybe TRBD2 (5 bases). Trimming pared 8 bases from V and 0 bases from J, leaving 10 bases between. The CDR3 loop spans 14 amino acids. CDR1 and CDR2 (germline): WNHNN, SYGVQD (reference sequence). This CDR3 is CASGRTSNTGELFF. CDR3 nucleotide sequence: TGCGCCAGCGGTAGGACTTCGAACACCGGGGAGCTGTTTTTT.

This clone was counted a single time. The chain is built from TRBV28 and TRBJ2-1, with 7 bases lining up with TRBD1. CDR1 MDHEN and CDR2 SYDVKM come from the germline V gene. J gave up 0 bases and V 5 bases, and 4 bases lay outside the gene matches. The CDR3 totals 15 residues. In DNA, the CDR3 is TGTGCCAGCAGTAATTACAGGGGCTCCTACAATGAGCAGTTCTTC. Its protein is CASSNYRGSYNEQFF.